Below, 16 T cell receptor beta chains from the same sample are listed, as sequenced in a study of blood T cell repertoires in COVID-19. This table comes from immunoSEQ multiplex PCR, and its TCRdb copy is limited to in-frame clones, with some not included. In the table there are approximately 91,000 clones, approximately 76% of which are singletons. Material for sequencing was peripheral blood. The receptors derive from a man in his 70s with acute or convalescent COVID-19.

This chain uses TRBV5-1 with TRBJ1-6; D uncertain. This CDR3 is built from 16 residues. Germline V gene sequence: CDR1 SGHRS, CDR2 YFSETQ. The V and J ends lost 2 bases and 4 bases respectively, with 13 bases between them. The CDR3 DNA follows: TGCGCCAGCAGCTTCGGTGGAGATACATATAATTCACCCCTCCACTTT. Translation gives CASSFGGDTYNSPLHF. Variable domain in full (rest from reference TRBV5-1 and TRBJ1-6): KAGVTQTPRYLIKTRGQQVTLSCSPISGHRSVSWYQQTPGQGLQFLFEYFSETQRNKGNFPGRFSGRQFSNSRSEMNVSTLELGDSALYLCASSFGGDTYNSPLHFGNGTRLTVT.

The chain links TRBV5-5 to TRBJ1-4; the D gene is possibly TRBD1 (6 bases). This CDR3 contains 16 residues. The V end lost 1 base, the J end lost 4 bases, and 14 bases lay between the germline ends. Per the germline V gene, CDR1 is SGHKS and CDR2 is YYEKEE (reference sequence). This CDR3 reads CASSLFGGRDNEKLFF. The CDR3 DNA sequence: TGTGCCAGCAGCTTGTTTGGGGGCAGGGATAATGAAAAACTGTTTTTT.

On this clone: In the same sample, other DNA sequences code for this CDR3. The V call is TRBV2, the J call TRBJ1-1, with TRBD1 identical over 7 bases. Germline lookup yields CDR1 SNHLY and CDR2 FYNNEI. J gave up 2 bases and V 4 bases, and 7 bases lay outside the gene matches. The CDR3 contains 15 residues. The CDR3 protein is CASSGGTALNTEAFF. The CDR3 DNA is TGTGCCAGCAGTGGAGGGACAGCCCTTAACACTGAAGCTTTCTTT.

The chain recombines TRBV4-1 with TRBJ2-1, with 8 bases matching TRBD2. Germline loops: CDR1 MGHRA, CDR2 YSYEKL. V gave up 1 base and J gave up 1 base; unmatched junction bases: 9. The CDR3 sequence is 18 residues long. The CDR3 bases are TGCGCCAGCAGCCAAGGGGGTGTTCTAGCGGGTTCCTACAATGAGCAGTTCTTC. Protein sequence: CASSQGGVLAGSYNEQFF.

The CDR3 spells CASSFFGTGISYEQYF. In DNA, the CDR3 is TGTGCCAGCAGCTTCTTTGGGACAGGGATTTCCTACGAGCAGTACTTC. V and J are TRBV7-9 and TRBJ2-7, with 9 bases aligning to TRBD1. V lost 3 bases to trimming and J lost 1 base; unmatched junction nucleotides: 7. Germline CDR1 is SEHNR and CDR2 is FQNEAQ (reference sequence). The CDR3 has 16 amino acids. The variable domain in full, with the rest retrieved from reference TRBV7-9 and TRBJ2-7, is DTGVSQNPRHKITKRGQNVTFRCDPISEHNRLYWYRQTLGQGPEFLTYFQNEAQLEKSRLLSDRFSAERPKGSFSTLEIQRTEQGDSAMYLCASSFFGTGISYEQYFGPGTRLTVT.

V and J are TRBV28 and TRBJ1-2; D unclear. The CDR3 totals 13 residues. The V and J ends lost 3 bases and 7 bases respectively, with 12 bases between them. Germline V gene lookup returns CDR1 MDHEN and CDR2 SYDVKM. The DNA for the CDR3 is TGTGCCAGCAGTTTGAGGGAGGGCCTTGGCTACACCTTC. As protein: CASSLREGLGYTF.

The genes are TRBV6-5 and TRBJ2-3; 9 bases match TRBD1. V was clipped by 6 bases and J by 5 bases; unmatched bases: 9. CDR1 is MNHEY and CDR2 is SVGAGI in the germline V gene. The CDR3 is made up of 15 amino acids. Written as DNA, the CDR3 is TGTGCCAGCAGAGACCGGGACAGGGTTTTAGATACGCAGTATTTT. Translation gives CASRDRDRVLDTQYF.

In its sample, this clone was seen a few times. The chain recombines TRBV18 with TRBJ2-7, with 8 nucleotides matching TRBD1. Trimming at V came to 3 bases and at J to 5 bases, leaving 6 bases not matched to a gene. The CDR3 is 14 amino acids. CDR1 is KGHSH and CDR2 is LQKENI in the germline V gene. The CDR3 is CASSPRDRRNEQYF. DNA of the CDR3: TGTGCCAGCTCACCTCGGGACAGGCGTAACGAGCAGTACTTC.

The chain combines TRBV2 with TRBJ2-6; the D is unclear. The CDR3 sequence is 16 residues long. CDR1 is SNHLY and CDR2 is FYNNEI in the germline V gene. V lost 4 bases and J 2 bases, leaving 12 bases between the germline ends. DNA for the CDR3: TGTGCCAGCAGTGGTGGGCAGGCCCCTGGGGCCAACGTCCTGACTTTC. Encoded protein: CASSGGQAPGANVLTF.

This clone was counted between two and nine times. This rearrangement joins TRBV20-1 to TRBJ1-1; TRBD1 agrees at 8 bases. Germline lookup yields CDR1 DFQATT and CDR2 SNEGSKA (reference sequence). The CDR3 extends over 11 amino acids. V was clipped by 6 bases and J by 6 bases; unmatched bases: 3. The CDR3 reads CSAKQGAEAFF. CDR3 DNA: TGCAGTGCGAAACAGGGGGCTGAAGCTTTCTTT.

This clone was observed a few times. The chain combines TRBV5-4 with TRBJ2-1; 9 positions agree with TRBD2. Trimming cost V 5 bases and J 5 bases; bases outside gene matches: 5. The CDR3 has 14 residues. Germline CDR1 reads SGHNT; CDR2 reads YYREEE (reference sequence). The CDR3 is CASSLAGPHNEQFF. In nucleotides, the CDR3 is TGTGCCAGCAGTCTAGCGGGGCCCCACAATGAGCAGTTCTTC.

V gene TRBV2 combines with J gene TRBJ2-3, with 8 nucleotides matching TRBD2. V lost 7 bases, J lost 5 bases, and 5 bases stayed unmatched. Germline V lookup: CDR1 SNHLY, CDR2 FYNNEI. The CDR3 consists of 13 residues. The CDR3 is CASMSGGGDTQYF. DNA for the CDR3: TGTGCCAGCATGAGCGGGGGAGGAGATACGCAGTATTTT. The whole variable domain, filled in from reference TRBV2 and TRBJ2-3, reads EPEVTQTPSHQVTQMGQEVILRCVPISNHLYFYWYRQILGQKVEFLVSFYNNEISEKSEIFDDQFSVERPDGSNFTLKIRSTKLEDSAMYFCASMSGGGDTQYFGPGTRLTVL.

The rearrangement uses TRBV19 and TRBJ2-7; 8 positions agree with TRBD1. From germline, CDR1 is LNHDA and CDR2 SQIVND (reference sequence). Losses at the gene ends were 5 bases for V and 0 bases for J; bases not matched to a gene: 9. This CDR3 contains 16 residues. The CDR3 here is CASSPGTGFSSYEQYF. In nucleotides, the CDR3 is TGTGCCAGTAGTCCTGGGACAGGCTTCTCCTCCTACGAGCAGTACTTC. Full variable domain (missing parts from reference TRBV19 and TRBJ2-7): DGGITQSPKYLFRKEGQNVTLSCEQNLNHDAMYWYRQDPGQGLRLIYYSQIVNDFQKGDIAEGYSVSREKKESFPLTVTSAQKNPTAFYLCASSPGTGFSSYEQYFGPGTRLTVT.

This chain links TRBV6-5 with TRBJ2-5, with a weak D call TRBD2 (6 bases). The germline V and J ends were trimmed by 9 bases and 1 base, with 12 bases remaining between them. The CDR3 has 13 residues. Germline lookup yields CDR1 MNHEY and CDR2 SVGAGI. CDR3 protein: CASILGGQETQYF. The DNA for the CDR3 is TGTGCCAGTATTTTGGGGGGCCAAGAGACCCAGTACTTC.

The CDR3 coding sequence is TGTGCCACCAGCAGAGATAGCGGCAGGTCCTACGAGCAGTACTTC. This translates into CATSRDSGRSYEQYF. The V and J genes are TRBV15 and TRBJ2-7, with a tentative D call TRBD2 (6 bases). V was pared by 0 bases and J by 1 base, with 10 bases between. Germline values: CDR1 LNHNV, CDR2 YYDKDF (reference sequence). The CDR3 loop spans 15 amino acids. Drawing the rest from reference TRBV15 and TRBJ2-7, the complete variable domain is DAMVIQNPRYQVTQFGKPVTLSCSQTLNHNVMYWYQQKSSQAPKLLFHYYDKDFNNEADTPDNFQSRRPNTSFCFLDIRSPGLGDTAMYLCATSRDSGRSYEQYFGPGTRLTVT.

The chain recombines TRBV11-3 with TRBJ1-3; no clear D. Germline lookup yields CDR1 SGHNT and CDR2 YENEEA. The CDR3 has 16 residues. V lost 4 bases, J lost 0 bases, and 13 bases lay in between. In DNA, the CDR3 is TGTGCCAGCAGCTCCCCGGGTCTGGTCTCTGGAAACACCATATATTTT. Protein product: CASSSPGLVSGNTIYF.